These 25 T cell receptor beta chains were sequenced from one sample in a study of Ad26.COV2.S vaccination and SARS-CoV-2 variants. Produced via immunoSEQ multiplex PCR; TCRdb's table is partial and in-frame only. Altogether roughly 300,000 clones are present, around 90% being singletons, with the ten largest covering 6.4%. Treatment of the sample: some 19 received Ad26.COV2.S at low or high dose, single or two shots; roughly five received placebo; per-sample allocation not given. Sampling occurred on day 63 after the first vaccine or placebo injection. The material was peripheral blood, obtained in a trial of Ad26.COV2.S vaccine versus placebo. The receptors were sampled from a person aged 18-60 years who received the Ad26.COV2.S COVID-19 vaccine or a placebo.

This clone occurred a few times. CDR3 nucleotides: TGTGCCAGCAGCCGCGGCCTCGCGGGGGTGCAGTACTTC. Translation: CASSRGLAGVQYF. The V call is TRBV7-9, the J call TRBJ2-7, with 7 bases aligning to TRBD2. Germline CDR1 is SEHNR and CDR2 is FQNEAQ (reference sequence). The CDR3 loop spans 13 amino acids. Trimming cost V 5 bases and J 9 bases; bases outside gene matches: 10.

The chain joins TRBV9 to TRBJ2-7; no clear D. This CDR3 has 14 amino acids. V shed 0 bases and J shed 4 bases, with 11 bases lying between them. Per the germline V gene, CDR1 is SGDLS and CDR2 is YYNGEE. CDR3 protein: CASSVGPATYEQYF. CDR3 bases: TGTGCCAGCAGCGTAGGACCAGCGACTTACGAGCAGTACTTC.

The chain carries TRBV6-2 or TRBV6-3 and TRBJ2-5; D may correspond to TRBD1 or TRBD2 (5 bases each). Germline V gene sequence: CDR1 MNHEY, CDR2 SVGEGT. This CDR3 comprises 15 residues. Deletions cut 2 bases from V and 5 bases from J, with 15 bases between. The DNA for the CDR3 is TGTGCCAGCAGTTACCCGGGTGGGACCGGGGAGACCCAGTACTTC. It specifies CASSYPGGTGETQYF.

This clone has only one observation. V is TRBV4-1 and J is TRBJ1-2; no definite D call. The CDR3 sequence is 11 residues long. The germline V and J ends were trimmed by 0 bases and 8 bases, with 4 bases remaining between them. From germline, CDR1 is MGHRA and CDR2 YSYEKL. In DNA, the CDR3 is TGCGCCAGCAGCCAAGATGGAGGCTACACCTTC. Translation: CASSQDGGYTF.

In this sample, this clone turned up once. The V and J genes are TRBV28 and TRBJ2-1, with TRBD2 identical over 7 bases. The CDR3 is 15 residues long. In germline, CDR1 is MDHEN, CDR2 SYDVKM. V was pared by 7 bases and J by 9 bases, with 15 bases of the junction left unmatched. In nucleotides, the CDR3 is TGTGCCAGCATCCTGGGTGGGAGGGCCGTTGGTGAGCAGTTCTTC. It encodes CASILGGRAVGEQFF.

This rearrangement joins TRBV15 to TRBJ1-3, with D hard to call. CDR1 is LNHNV and CDR2 is YYDKDF in the germline V gene (reference sequence). V lost 0 bases to trimming and J lost 0 bases, with 18 bases between them. The CDR3 length is 19 residues. CDR3 amino acids: CATSREKVLATASGNTIYF. CDR3 nucleotides: TGTGCCACCAGCAGAGAAAAGGTTTTGGCTACAGCCTCTGGAAACACCATATATTTT.

The chain combines TRBV5-1 with TRBJ2-5; perhaps TRBD1 as D (6 bases). Germline assignment: CDR1 SGHRS and CDR2 YFSETQ. The ends were cut back, 6 bases at V and 1 base at J, with 19 bases in the middle. CDR3 length equals 16 residues. CDR3 sequence (DNA): TGCGCCAGCATGGACAGAGGGGCTCGGGCCCAAGAGACCCAGTACTTC. It yields the protein CASMDRGARAQETQYF.

This chain joins TRBV28 and TRBJ1-4, with D unclear. CDR1 and CDR2 from the germline V gene are MDHEN and SYDVKM. The CDR3 has 14 residues. The V end lost 10 bases, the J end lost 4 bases, and 16 bases lay between the germline ends. The CDR3 nucleotides are TGTGCCACGAACCTCAAGTTCGGTAATGAAAAACTGTTTTTT. Its translation is CATNLKFGNEKLFF.

This clone was counted once. The chain joins TRBV4-2 to TRBJ1-1, with a possible D match to TRBD1 (5 bases). Trimming removed 0 bases from V and 4 bases from J, with 15 bases in between. Germline values: CDR1 LGHNA, CDR2 YNFKEQ. The CDR3 totals 16 residues. CDR3 amino acids: CASSQDGSGRGTEAFF. CDR3 bases: TGTGCCAGCAGCCAAGATGGGTCGGGAAGGGGCACTGAAGCTTTCTTT.

DNA for the CDR3: TGTGCCACCAGTGATGCTACAGGGCGTATTGGTTCGTACAATGAGCAGTTCTTC. Its translation: CATSDATGRIGSYNEQFF. The V gene is TRBV24-1, the J gene TRBJ2-1; D possibly corresponds to TRBD1 (6 bases). The germline V gene has CDR1 KGHDR and CDR2 SFDVKD. This CDR3 region has 18 residues. The V end lost 3 bases, the J end lost 4 bases, and 21 bases lay between the germline ends.

V usage is TRBV7-9 and J usage is TRBJ2-7, with 7 bases that match TRBD1. V was pared by 6 bases and J by 4 bases, with 9 bases of the junction left unmatched. Looked up from germline, CDR1 is SEHNR and CDR2 is FQNEAQ (reference sequence). This CDR3 region has 14 residues. This CDR3 is CASRSPGQRYEQYF. The CDR3 nucleotides are TGTGCCAGCAGGTCTCCGGGACAGCGATACGAGCAGTACTTC.

The V gene is TRBV5-8, the J gene TRBJ2-7; 15 nucleotides agree with TRBD2. Trimming cost V 4 bases and J 3 bases; bases outside gene matches: 2. There are 15 residues in the CDR3. CDR1 is SGHTS and CDR2 is YDEGEE in the germline V gene. The DNA of the CDR3 is TGTGCCAGCAGCCTGGGACTAGCGGGAGGCTACGAGCAGTACTTC. Protein product: CASSLGLAGGYEQYF.

This rearrangement joins TRBV2 to TRBJ2-2; TRBD1 is a possible D gene (5 bases). Germline loops: CDR1 SNHLY, CDR2 FYNNEI. Trimming left V 7 bases short and J 1 base short, with 16 bases between. The CDR3 has 16 amino acids. The CDR3 DNA reads as TGTGCCAGCACAGGGTTAAGGCAGCAGAACACCGGGGAGCTGTTTTTT. Translated, it gives CASTGLRQQNTGELFF.

J is TRBJ1-1 and V is TRBV7-2; weak D call: TRBD1 (5 bases). With 1 base removed from V and 6 bases from J, the gap between germline ends came to 12 bases. Germline CDR1 is SGHTA and CDR2 is FQGNSA. The CDR3 consists of 14 residues. The DNA of the CDR3 is TGTGCCAGCAGCTTAGGCCCGACGGGGGCTGAAGCTTTCTTT. Translating gives CASSLGPTGAEAFF.

This chain uses TRBV19 with TRBJ2-7, with 8 bases that match TRBD2. CDR1 is LNHDA and CDR2 is SQIVND in the germline V gene (reference sequence). The length of the CDR3 is 15 residues. After removal of 4 bases from V and 4 bases from J, the junction contained 9 bases not matched to a gene. The CDR3, as DNA: TGTGCCAGTAGTACCCCGGGAGGGGTTTTTTACGAGCAGTACTTC. Its protein product is CASSTPGGVFYEQYF.

V is TRBV5-4 and J is TRBJ2-7; perhaps TRBD2 as D (5 bases). This CDR3 comprises 11 residues. The germline V and J ends were trimmed by 7 bases and 3 bases, with 8 bases remaining between them. Germline assignment: CDR1 SGHNT and CDR2 YYREEE (reference sequence). The CDR3 reads CASGSFYEQYF. DNA for the CDR3: TGTGCCAGCGGGAGCTTCTACGAGCAGTACTTC.

The CDR3 spells CASSLPGTDQPQHF. Here the CDR3 DNA reads TGTGCCAGCAGTCTACCAGGGACCGATCAGCCCCAGCATTTT. The rearrangement uses TRBV7-2 and TRBJ1-5, with D possibly matching TRBD1 (5 bases). Germline CDR1 SGHTA, CDR2 FQGNSA. The CDR3 spans 14 residues. The ends were cut back, 6 bases at V and 5 bases at J, with 14 bases in the middle.

The chain is built from TRBV27 and TRBJ1-5, with TRBD1 identical over 9 bases. Unmatched junction bases numbered 6, after V lost 6 bases and J lost 0 bases. The CDR3 extends over 16 amino acids. Looked up from germline, CDR1 is MNHEY and CDR2 is SMNVEV (reference sequence). This CDR3 is CASRGGTGNSNQPQHF. CDR3 coding DNA: TGTGCCAGCAGGGGGGGGACAGGGAATAGCAATCAGCCCCAGCATTTT.

This chain connects TRBV4-3 to TRBJ2-7, with D maybe TRBD2 (5 bases). The CDR3 contains 16 residues. Trimming shortened V by 0 bases and J by 7 bases, and 19 bases separated the two germline ends. Per the germline V gene, CDR1 is LGHNA and CDR2 is YSLEER. The CDR3 region is CASSQESSGAFLEQYF. In DNA form, the CDR3 reads TGCGCCAGCAGCCAAGAATCGAGCGGAGCTTTTTTGGAGCAGTACTTC.

This chain connects TRBV27 to TRBJ1-5, with D possibly being TRBD1 (5 bases). The length of the CDR3 is 15 residues. The V gene's germline CDR1 is MNHEY and CDR2 SMNVEV (reference sequence). V was cut by 6 bases and J by 0 bases, with 12 bases left in between. The CDR3 nucleotides read TGTGCCAGCAGAGCAGGGACGTTTAGCAATCAGCCCCAGCATTTT. It yields the protein CASRAGTFSNQPQHF.

V and J are TRBV11-2 and TRBJ2-6; no reliable D call. The ends were cut back, 2 bases at V and 1 base at J, with 9 bases in the middle. The CDR3 sequence is 16 residues long. CDR1 is SGHAT, CDR2 FQNNGV, per germline. The CDR3 DNA follows: TGTGCCAGCAGCTTATTGTCCGGATCTGGGGCCAACGTCCTGACTTTC. Encoded protein: CASSLLSGSGANVLTF.

The chain recombines TRBV7-3 with TRBJ2-3; 7 nucleotides agree with TRBD2. Germline V gene lookup returns CDR1 SGHTA and CDR2 FQGTGA. The CDR3 loop spans 16 amino acids. V lost 3 bases, J lost 0 bases, and 6 bases stayed unmatched. The CDR3 region is CASSFSAGDSTDTQYF. The DNA for the CDR3 is TGTGCCAGCAGCTTTTCCGCGGGAGATAGCACAGATACGCAGTATTTT.

This clone has only one observation. The chain has TRBV5-6 and TRBJ2-3; D uncertain. CDR1 SGHDT and CDR2 YYEEEE come from the germline V gene. The germline V and J ends were trimmed by 1 base and 4 bases, with 22 bases remaining between them. There are 18 residues in the CDR3. The CDR3 sequence: CASSLYLGRNTPSDTQYF. The CDR3 bases are TGTGCCAGCAGCTTGTACTTGGGCAGGAATACGCCGTCAGATACGCAGTATTTT.

This clone occurred once. The chain recombines TRBV4-3 with TRBJ1-2; D ambiguous. The CDR3 is 16 amino acids. CDR1 and CDR2 (germline): LGHNA, YSLEER. V lost 0 bases, J lost 5 bases, and 16 bases lay in between. Here the CDR3 DNA reads TGCGCCAGCAGCCAAGATCGGCCTGGAAGGCCTTATGGCTACACCTTC. Its protein product is CASSQDRPGRPYGYTF.

The gene calls are TRBV19 and TRBJ1-6, with 7 bases fitting TRBD1. The junction had 4 bases not matched to a gene; V was cut back by 7 bases and J by 4 bases. Per the germline V gene, CDR1 is LNHDA and CDR2 is SQIVND (reference sequence). The length of the CDR3 is 14 residues. This CDR3 reads CASNPGQYNSPLHF. CDR3 DNA sequence: TGTGCCAGTAACCCGGGACAGTATAATTCACCCCTCCACTTT.